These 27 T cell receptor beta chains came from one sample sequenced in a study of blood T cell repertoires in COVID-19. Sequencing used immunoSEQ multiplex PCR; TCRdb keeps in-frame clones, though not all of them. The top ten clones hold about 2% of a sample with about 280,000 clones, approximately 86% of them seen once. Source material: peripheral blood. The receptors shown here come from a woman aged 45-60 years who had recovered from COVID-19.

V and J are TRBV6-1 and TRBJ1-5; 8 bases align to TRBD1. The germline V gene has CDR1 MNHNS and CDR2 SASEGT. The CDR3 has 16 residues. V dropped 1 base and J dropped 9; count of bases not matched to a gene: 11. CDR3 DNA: TGTGCCAGCAGTGAAGGGAGGCAGGGGGCGCGAGGGCCCCAGCATTTT. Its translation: CASSEGRQGARGPQHF.

CDR3 sequence: CAWSIGTGTYGYTF. For the CDR3, the DNA is TGTGCCTGGAGTATCGGAACAGGGACCTATGGCTACACCTTC. V gene TRBV30 combines with J gene TRBJ1-2, with D tentatively TRBD1 (6 bases). The germline V gene has CDR1 GTSNPN and CDR2 SVGIG (reference sequence). CDR3 length equals 14 residues. V lost 2 bases and J lost 4, with 14 bases in between.

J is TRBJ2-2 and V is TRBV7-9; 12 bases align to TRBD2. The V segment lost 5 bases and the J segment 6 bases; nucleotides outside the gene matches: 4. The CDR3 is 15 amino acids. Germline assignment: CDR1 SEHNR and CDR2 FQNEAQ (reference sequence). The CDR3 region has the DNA TGTGCCAGCAGCATCGGGACTAGCGGGTCCGGGGAGCTGTTTTTT. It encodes CASSIGTSGSGELFF.

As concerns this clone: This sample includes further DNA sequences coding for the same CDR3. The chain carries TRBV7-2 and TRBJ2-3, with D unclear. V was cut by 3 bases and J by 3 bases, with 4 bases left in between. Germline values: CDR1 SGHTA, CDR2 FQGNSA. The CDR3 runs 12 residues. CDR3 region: CASSFSTDTQYF. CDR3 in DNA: TGTGCCAGCAGCTTCTCTACAGATACGCAGTATTTT.

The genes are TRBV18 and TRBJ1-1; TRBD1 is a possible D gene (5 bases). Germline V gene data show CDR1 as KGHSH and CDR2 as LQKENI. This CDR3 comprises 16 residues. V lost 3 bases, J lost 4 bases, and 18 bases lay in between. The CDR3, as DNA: TGTGCCAGCTCACCTCACCCAATTAGGGGTGGCACTGAAGCTTTCTTT. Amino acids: CASSPHPIRGGTEAFF.

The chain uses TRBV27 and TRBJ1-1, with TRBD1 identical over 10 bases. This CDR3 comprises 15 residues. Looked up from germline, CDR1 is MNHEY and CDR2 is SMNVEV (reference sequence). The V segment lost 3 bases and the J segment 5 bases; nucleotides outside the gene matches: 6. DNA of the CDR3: TGTGCCAGCAGTTTCTATAGGACAGGGGGGACTGAAGCTTTCTTT. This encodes CASSFYRTGGTEAFF.

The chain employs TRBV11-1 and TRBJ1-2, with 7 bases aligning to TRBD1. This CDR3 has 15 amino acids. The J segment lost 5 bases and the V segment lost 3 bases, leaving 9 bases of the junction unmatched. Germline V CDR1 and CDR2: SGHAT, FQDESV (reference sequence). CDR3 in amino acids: CASSLGGQATYGYTF. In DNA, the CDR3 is TGTGCCAGCAGCTTGGGCGGACAGGCAACTTATGGCTACACCTTC.

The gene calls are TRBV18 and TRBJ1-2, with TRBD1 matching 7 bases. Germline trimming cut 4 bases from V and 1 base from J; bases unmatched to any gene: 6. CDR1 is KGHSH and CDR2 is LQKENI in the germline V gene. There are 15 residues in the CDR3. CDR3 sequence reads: CASSLSTGVNYGYTF. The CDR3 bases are TGTGCCAGCTCACTGAGCACAGGGGTTAACTATGGCTACACCTTC.

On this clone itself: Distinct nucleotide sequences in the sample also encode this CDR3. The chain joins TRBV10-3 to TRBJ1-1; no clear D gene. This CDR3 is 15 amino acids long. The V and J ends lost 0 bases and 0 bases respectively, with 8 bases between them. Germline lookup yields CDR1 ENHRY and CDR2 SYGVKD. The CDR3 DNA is TGTGCCATCAGTGAGTCGACGGGTTTGAACACTGAAGCTTTCTTT. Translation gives CAISESTGLNTEAFF.

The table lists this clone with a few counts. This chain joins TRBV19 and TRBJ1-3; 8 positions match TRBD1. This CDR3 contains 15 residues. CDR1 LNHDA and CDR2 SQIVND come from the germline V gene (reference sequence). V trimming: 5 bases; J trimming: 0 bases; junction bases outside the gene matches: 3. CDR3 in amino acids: CASSVDRDSGNTIYF. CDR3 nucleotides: TGTGCCAGTAGTGTGGACAGGGACTCTGGAAACACCATATATTTT.

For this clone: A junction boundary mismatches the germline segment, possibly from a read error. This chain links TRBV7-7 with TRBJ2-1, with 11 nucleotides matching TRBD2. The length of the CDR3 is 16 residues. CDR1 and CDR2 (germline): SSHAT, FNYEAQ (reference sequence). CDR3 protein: CASSLGRASGGNEQFF. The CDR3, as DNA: TGTGCTAGCAGCTTAGGACGAGCTAGCGGGGGGAATGAGCAGTTCTTC. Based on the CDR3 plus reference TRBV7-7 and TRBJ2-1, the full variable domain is GAGVSQSPRYKVTKRGQDVTLRCDPISSHATLYWYQQALGQGPEFLTYFNYEAQPDKSGLPSDRFSAERPEGSISTLTIQRTEQRDSAMYRCASSLGRASGGNEQFFGPGTRLTVL.

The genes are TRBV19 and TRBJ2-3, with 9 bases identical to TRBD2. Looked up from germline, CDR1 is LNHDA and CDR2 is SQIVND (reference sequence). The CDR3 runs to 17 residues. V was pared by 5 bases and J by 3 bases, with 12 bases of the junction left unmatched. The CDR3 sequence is CASSPRGLAGGTDTQYF. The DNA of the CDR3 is TGTGCCAGTAGTCCCCGGGGGCTGGCGGGGGGGACAGATACGCAGTATTTT.

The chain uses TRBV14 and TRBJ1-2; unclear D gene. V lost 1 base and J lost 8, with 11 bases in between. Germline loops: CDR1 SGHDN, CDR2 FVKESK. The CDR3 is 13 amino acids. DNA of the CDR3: TGTGCCAGCAGCCAAGTCAGGAAATTCGGCTACACCTTC. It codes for CASSQVRKFGYTF.

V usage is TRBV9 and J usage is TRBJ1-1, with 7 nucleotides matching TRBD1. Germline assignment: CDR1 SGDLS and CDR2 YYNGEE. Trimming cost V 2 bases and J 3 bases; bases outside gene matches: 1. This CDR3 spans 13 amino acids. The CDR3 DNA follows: TGTGCCAGCAGCGTCGGGACAGACACTGAAGCTTTCTTT. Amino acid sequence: CASSVGTDTEAFF.

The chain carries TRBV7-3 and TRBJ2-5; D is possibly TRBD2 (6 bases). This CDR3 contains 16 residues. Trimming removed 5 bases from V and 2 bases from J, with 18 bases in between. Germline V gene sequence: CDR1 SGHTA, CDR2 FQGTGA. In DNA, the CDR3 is TGTGCCAGCAGCCCGAACGGGGCGCGGGGACAAGAGACCCAGTACTTC. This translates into CASSPNGARGQETQYF.

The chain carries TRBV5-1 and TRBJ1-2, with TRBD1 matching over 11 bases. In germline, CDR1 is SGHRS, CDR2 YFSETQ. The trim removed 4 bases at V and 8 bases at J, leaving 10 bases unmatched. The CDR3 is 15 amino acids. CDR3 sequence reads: CASSAGQGASSGYTF. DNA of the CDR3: TGCGCCAGCAGCGCCGGACAGGGGGCCTCGAGCGGCTACACCTTC.

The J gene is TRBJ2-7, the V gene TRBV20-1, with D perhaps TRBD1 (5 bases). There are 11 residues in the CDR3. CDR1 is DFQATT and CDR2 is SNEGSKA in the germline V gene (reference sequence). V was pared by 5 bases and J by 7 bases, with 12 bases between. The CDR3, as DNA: TGCAGTGCTCCAGGGTCTAGGGAGCAGTACTTC. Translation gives CSAPGSREQYF.

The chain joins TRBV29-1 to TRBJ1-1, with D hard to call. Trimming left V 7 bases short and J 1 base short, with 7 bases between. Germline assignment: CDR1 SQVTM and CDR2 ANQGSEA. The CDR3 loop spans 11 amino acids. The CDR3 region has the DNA TGCAGCGCCTACCGGAACACTGAAGCTTTCTTT. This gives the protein CSAYRNTEAFF.

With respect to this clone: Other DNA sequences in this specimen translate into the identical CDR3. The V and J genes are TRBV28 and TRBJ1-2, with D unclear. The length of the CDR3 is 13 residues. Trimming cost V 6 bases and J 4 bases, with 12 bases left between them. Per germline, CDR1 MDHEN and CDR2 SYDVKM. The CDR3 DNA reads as TGTGCCAGCAGCCTGTCCGGTGGCTATGGCTACACCTTC. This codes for CASSLSGGYGYTF.

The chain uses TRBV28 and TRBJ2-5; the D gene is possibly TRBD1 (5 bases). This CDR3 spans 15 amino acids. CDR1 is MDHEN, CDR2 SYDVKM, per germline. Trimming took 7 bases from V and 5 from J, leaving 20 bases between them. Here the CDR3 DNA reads TGTGCCAGCAAAATAGGGGCGATGGCATCCGAGACCCAGTACTTC. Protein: CASKIGAMASETQYF. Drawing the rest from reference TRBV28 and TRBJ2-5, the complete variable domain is DVKVTQSSRYLVKRTGEKVFLECVQDMDHENMFWYRQDPGLGLRLIYFSYDVKMKEKGDIPEGYSVSREKKERFSLILESASTNQTSMYLCASKIGAMASETQYFGPGTRLLVL.

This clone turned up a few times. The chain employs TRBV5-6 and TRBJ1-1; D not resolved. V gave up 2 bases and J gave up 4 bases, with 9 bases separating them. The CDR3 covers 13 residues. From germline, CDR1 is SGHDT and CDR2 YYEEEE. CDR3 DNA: TGTGCCAGCAGCTTCGAGAGATTCACTGAAGCTTTCTTT. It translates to CASSFERFTEAFF.

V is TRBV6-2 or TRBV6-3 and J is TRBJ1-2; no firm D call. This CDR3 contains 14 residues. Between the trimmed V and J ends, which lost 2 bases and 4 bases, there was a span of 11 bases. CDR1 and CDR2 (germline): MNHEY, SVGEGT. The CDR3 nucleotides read TGTGCCAGCAGTTACCCGGACTCCCTCTATGGCTACACCTTC. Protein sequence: CASSYPDSLYGYTF.

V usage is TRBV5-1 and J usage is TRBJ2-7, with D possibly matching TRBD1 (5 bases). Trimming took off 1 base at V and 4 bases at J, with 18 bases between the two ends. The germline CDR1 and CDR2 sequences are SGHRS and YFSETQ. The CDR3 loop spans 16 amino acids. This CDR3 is CASSLYSPQAEYEQYF. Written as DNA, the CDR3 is TGCGCCAGCAGCTTGTATTCCCCACAGGCTGAGTACGAGCAGTACTTC. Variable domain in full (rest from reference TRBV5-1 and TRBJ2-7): KAGVTQTPRYLIKTRGQQVTLSCSPISGHRSVSWYQQTPGQGLQFLFEYFSETQRNKGNFPGRFSGRQFSNSRSEMNVSTLELGDSALYLCASSLYSPQAEYEQYFGPGTRLTVT.

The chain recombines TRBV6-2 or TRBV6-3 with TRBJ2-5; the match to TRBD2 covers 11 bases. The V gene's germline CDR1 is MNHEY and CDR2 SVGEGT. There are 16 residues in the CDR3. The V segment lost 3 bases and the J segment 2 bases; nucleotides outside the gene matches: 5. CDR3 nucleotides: TGTGCCAGCAGTTATTTAGGGACTAGCGGACAAGAGACCCAGTACTTC. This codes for CASSYLGTSGQETQYF.

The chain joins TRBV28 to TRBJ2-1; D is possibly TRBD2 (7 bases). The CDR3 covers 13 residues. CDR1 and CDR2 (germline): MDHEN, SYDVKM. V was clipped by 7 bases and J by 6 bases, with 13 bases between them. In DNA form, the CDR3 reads TGTGCCAGCAACCGGAGGGGGGGCAATGAGCAGTTCTTC. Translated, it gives CASNRRGGNEQFF.

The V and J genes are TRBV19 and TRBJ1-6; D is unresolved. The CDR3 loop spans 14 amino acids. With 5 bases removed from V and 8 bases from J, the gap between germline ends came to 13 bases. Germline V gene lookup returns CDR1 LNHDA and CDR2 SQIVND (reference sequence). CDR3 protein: CASSYDGRDSPLHF. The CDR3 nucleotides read TGTGCCAGTAGTTATGACGGGCGGGATTCACCCCTCCACTTT. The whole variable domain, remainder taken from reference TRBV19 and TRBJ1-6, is DGGITQSPKYLFRKEGQNVTLSCEQNLNHDAMYWYRQDPGQGLRLIYYSQIVNDFQKGDIAEGYSVSREKKESFPLTVTSAQKNPTAFYLCASSYDGRDSPLHFGNGTRLTVT.

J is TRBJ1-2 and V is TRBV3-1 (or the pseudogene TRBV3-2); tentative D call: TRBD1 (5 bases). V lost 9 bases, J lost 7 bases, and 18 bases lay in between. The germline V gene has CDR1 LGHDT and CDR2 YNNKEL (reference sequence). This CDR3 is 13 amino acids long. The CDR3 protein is CASRGSEEAGYTF. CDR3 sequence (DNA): TGTGCCAGTAGGGGCAGCGAAGAGGCTGGCTACACCTTC.